This T cell receptor (beta chain) was found in a study of blood T cell repertoires in COVID-19. Method: immunoSEQ multiplex PCR; TCRdb's copy keeps in-frame clones and lacks some. The sample includes under 350,000 clones, around 85% of them seen just once. V lost 5 bases and J lost 1; bases outside the gene matches: 5. The germline V gene has CDR1 SEHNR and CDR2 FQNEAQ (reference sequence). The CDR3 covers 15 residues. The sequenced material came from PBMCs or T cells enriched from blood (not recorded which). The chain links TRBV7-9 to TRBJ2-7; 10 nucleotides line up with TRBD2. The sequence came from a middle-aged woman with acute COVID-19. As DNA, the CDR3 is TGTGCCAGCAGCCTCCTAGCGGGAGTATCCTACGAGCAGTACTTC. Amino acids: CASSLLAGVSYEQYF.